The clone carrying this T cell receptor (beta chain) came up many times. Its antigen remains unknown. Trimming removed 5 bases at V and 0 bases at J, with 20 bases between. Germline-derived CDR1 and CDR2 are SGHVS and FQNEAQ. This CDR3 comprises 18 residues. The sample is drawn from a study of early T cells in non-severe SARS-CoV-2 infection. The overall study: Chains stayed unpaired after sequencing of bulk RNA from unsorted whole blood. General study results and limits: Private and CD4 specificities were missed by VDJdb matching, which favored anti-spike CD8 responses.

Researchers tagged individual cDNA molecules with unique molecular identifiers. TCRdb recomputed calls from the 5' RACE reads with MiXCR, one row per CDR3 protein. The data hold tens of thousands of distinct CDR3 sequences, with about 14% observed a single time. Source: whole blood, taken at baseline. The J gene is TRBJ1-3, the V gene TRBV7-8, with TRBD1 as a possible D gene (5 bases). The clonotype comes from an adult who was a healthcare worker with PCR-confirmed SARS-CoV-2 infection or an uninfected control (not recorded which). CDR3 in amino acids: CASSQSRSGPRSGNTIYF. CDR3 DNA: TGTGCCAGCAGCCAGTCCCGCTCGGGACCGCGCTCTGGAAACACCATATATTTT.